The source of this T cell receptor beta chain is a study of blood T cell repertoires in COVID-19. Turning to the study itself: Acute and convalescent COVID-19 samples came from the United States, Italy and Spain.

Per the study methods: Nucleated cell number was recorded as an estimate derived from reference gene primer amplification. Clones were sequenced by immunoSEQ multiplex PCR, and TCRdb holds only the in-frame ones, with some missing. From that table come the V and J calls and clone size; the DNA was used to work out D and trimming. The sample contains under 100,000 clones, about 87% of which appear only once. The germline CDR1 and CDR2 sequences are KGHSY and FQNENV. V lost 4 bases to trimming and J lost 3 bases, with 15 bases between them. The CDR3 contains 15 residues. This chain joins TRBV16 and TRBJ1-2, with a tentative D call TRBD1 (6 bases). The specimen sequenced was peripheral blood. The receptor's source is a man between 35 and 55 years old with acute or convalescent COVID-19. The CDR3 loop is CASSRGGRHDYGYTF. The CDR3 region has the DNA TGTGCCAGCAGCCGGGGGGGCCGCCACGACTATGGCTACACCTTC.